The T cell receptor beta chain under discussion was sequenced for a study of human T cells and chemical hapten exposure. TCRdb itself ran the RACE reads through MiXCR, one entry per CDR3 protein. Of approximately 80,000 distinct CDR3 sequences listed, 11% to 15% were seen once; the top ten hold 4.6%. Time point specified: pre-sensitization, week 0. Treatment reported: therapeutic diphenylcyclopropenone sensitization with weekly scalp DPC. The receptor comes from a woman between 45 and 60 years old with alopecia areata. Some clones in this sample may be carry-over from other donors' samples. Sample: whole blood, taken in connection with sensitization to the hapten diphenylcyclopropenone (DPC).

CDR3 amino acids: CASRKLALETQYF. The CDR3 region has the DNA TGTGCCAGCAGAAAACTAGCGTTAGAGACCCAGTACTTC. The chain couples TRBV7-2 to TRBJ2-5, with 7 bases matching TRBD2. Germline CDR1 is SGHTA and CDR2 is FQGNSA. V lost 6 bases, J lost 4 bases, and 5 bases stayed unmatched. CDR3 length equals 13 residues.